What follows are 15 T cell receptor beta chains derived from one specimen sequenced in a study of T cell responses to AZD1222 COVID-19 vaccine. TCRdb's copy holds only in-frame clones and misses some; the assay was immunoSEQ multiplex PCR. This table holds 65,000 to 75,000 clones, 65% to 90% found once. This specimen was peripheral blood, taken on day 0 of AZD1222 vaccination. The receptors were sampled from an adult in good health.

The genes are TRBV4-1 and TRBJ2-1; 8 nucleotides agree with TRBD2. The CDR3 sequence is 15 residues long. V trimming: 0 bases; J trimming: 10 bases; junction bases outside the gene matches: 8. Germline V lookup: CDR1 MGHRA, CDR2 YSYEKL. Here the CDR3 reads CASSQDGSGDGEQFF. In nucleotides, the CDR3 is TGCGCCAGCAGCCAAGATGGTAGCGGGGACGGGGAGCAGTTCTTC.

A note on this clone: This sample includes further DNA sequences coding for the same CDR3. The rearrangement uses TRBV19 and TRBJ2-5; D possibly corresponds to TRBD2 (5 bases). V dropped 3 bases and J dropped 5 bases, with 10 bases sitting between them. Germline CDR1 is LNHDA and CDR2 is SQIVND (reference sequence). The CDR3 runs 13 residues. The chain's CDR3 is CASSIGGGETQYF. CDR3 in DNA: TGTGCCAGTAGTATTGGCGGCGGGGAGACCCAGTACTTC.

This clone was counted only a few times. The genes are TRBV15 and TRBJ1-2, with D hard to call. CDR1 LNHNV and CDR2 YYDKDF come from the germline V gene (reference sequence). The CDR3 sequence is 13 residues long. Trimming pared 1 base from V and 3 bases from J, leaving 6 bases between. The CDR3 sequence is CATSRATDYGYTF. CDR3 DNA: TGTGCCACCAGCAGAGCGACGGACTATGGCTACACCTTC.

The chain uses TRBV7-3 and TRBJ2-3, with 12 bases fitting TRBD2. This CDR3 is 17 amino acids long. V trimming: 3 bases; J trimming: 4 bases; junction bases outside the gene matches: 8. CDR1 is SGHTA, CDR2 FQGTGA, per germline. The CDR3 DNA sequence: TGTGCCAGCAGCTTTTCCTCGACTAGCGGGGGATCAGATACGCAGTATTTT. Translating it yields CASSFSSTSGGSDTQYF.

V and J are TRBV7-6 and TRBJ2-5; D remains ambiguous. The CDR3 length is 14 residues. Per the germline V gene, CDR1 is SGHVS and CDR2 is FNYEAQ. Trimming pared 5 bases from V and 5 bases from J, leaving 15 bases between. The CDR3 spells CASSLDPAGETQYF. CDR3 bases: TGTGCCAGCAGCCTGGATCCGGCCGGGGAGACCCAGTACTTC.

The J gene is TRBJ1-2, the V gene TRBV9; D might be TRBD1 (6 bases). The CDR3 totals 15 residues. Germline V gives CDR1 SGDLS, CDR2 YYNGEE. V was cut by 4 bases and J by 5 bases, with 18 bases left in between. CDR3 coding DNA: TGTGCCAGCAGCCTCTCTCCACAGGGTGAATATGGCTACACCTTC. Translated: CASSLSPQGEYGYTF.

The genes are TRBV7-9 and TRBJ2-3, with 12 bases lining up with TRBD2. CDR1 and CDR2 (germline): SEHNR, FQNEAQ (reference sequence). Unmatched junction bases numbered 6, after V lost 5 bases and J lost 0 bases. The CDR3 sequence is 17 residues long. DNA of the CDR3: TGTGCCAGCAGCCTCGGGACTAGCGGGCCAAGCACAGATACGCAGTATTTT. It yields the protein CASSLGTSGPSTDTQYF. Supplemented by reference TRBV7-9 and TRBJ2-3, the full variable domain reads DTGVSQNPRHKITKRGQNVTFRCDPISEHNRLYWYRQTLGQGPEFLTYFQNEAQLEKSRLLSDRFSAERPKGSFSTLEIQRTEQGDSAMYLCASSLGTSGPSTDTQYFGPGTRLTVL.

The chain joins TRBV7-9 to TRBJ2-3; TRBD1 is a possible D gene (5 bases). There are 15 residues in the CDR3. The germline V and J ends were trimmed by 7 bases and 6 bases, with 20 bases remaining between them. The V gene's germline CDR1 is SEHNR and CDR2 FQNEAQ (reference sequence). The CDR3 DNA sequence: TGTGCCAGCACCCTCCAGGGTGGGGTTTTGGATACGCAGTATTTT. Encoded protein: CASTLQGGVLDTQYF.

The chain combines TRBV5-1 with TRBJ2-5, with 14 bases matching TRBD2. Per the germline V gene, CDR1 is SGHRS and CDR2 is YFSETQ. The CDR3 totals 16 residues. Trimming removed 4 bases from V and 1 base from J; junction bases left unmatched: 3. DNA of the CDR3: TGCGCCAGCAGCCAGGGACTAGCGGGGGTCCAAGAGACCCAGTACTTC. Encoded protein: CASSQGLAGVQETQYF.

J is TRBJ2-2 and V is TRBV5-4; D possibly matches TRBD1 or TRBD2 (5 bases each). From germline, CDR1 is SGHNT and CDR2 YYREEE (reference sequence). This CDR3 is 13 amino acids long. V gave up 4 bases and J gave up 6 bases, with 10 bases separating them. In DNA, the CDR3 is TGTGCCAGCAGCCATTGGGGGTCCGGGGAGCTGTTTTTT. This sequence encodes CASSHWGSGELFF.

This chain connects TRBV6-5 to TRBJ2-5, with D hard to call. The CDR3 has 13 amino acids. Germline loops: CDR1 MNHEY, CDR2 SVGAGI. Deletions cut 5 bases from V and 5 bases from J, with 12 bases between. CDR3 sequence: CASSPVFPETQYF. CDR3 sequence (DNA): TGTGCCAGCAGTCCCGTCTTTCCCGAGACCCAGTACTTC.

The CDR3 nucleotides are TGCGCCAGCAGTTCAGATTACAATCAGCCCCAGCATTTT. Translation: CASSSDYNQPQHF. The chain joins TRBV4-1 to TRBJ1-5; the D is unclear. Germline lookup yields CDR1 MGHRA and CDR2 YSYEKL. This CDR3 has 13 residues. V lost 6 bases, J lost 3 bases, and 9 bases lay in between.

V is TRBV12-3 or TRBV12-4 and J is TRBJ2-2; no definite D call. The CDR3 is 12 amino acids. The V and J ends lost 2 bases and 7 bases respectively, with 5 bases between them. The CDR3 DNA reads as TGTGCCAGCAGTTTAAGCCACGGGGAGCTGTTTTTT. Translated: CASSLSHGELFF.

This clone showed up just a few times. This chain joins TRBV4-1 and TRBJ2-7, with D perhaps TRBD1 (6 bases). Trimming took 2 bases from V and 4 from J, leaving 15 bases between them. Per germline, CDR1 MGHRA and CDR2 YSYEKL. This CDR3 contains 15 residues. The CDR3 spells CASSQIPAQGYEQYF. The CDR3 DNA reads TGCGCCAGCAGCCAAATCCCAGCACAGGGATACGAGCAGTACTTC.

The J gene is TRBJ1-6, the V gene TRBV6-6; D call uncertain. Germline values: CDR1 MNHNY, CDR2 SVGAGI (reference sequence). The V and J ends lost 0 bases and 4 bases respectively, with 7 bases between them. This CDR3 comprises 15 residues. In nucleotides, the CDR3 is TGTGCCAGCAGTTACTCTCCGGGTTATAATTCACCCCTCCACTTT. This codes for CASSYSPGYNSPLHF.